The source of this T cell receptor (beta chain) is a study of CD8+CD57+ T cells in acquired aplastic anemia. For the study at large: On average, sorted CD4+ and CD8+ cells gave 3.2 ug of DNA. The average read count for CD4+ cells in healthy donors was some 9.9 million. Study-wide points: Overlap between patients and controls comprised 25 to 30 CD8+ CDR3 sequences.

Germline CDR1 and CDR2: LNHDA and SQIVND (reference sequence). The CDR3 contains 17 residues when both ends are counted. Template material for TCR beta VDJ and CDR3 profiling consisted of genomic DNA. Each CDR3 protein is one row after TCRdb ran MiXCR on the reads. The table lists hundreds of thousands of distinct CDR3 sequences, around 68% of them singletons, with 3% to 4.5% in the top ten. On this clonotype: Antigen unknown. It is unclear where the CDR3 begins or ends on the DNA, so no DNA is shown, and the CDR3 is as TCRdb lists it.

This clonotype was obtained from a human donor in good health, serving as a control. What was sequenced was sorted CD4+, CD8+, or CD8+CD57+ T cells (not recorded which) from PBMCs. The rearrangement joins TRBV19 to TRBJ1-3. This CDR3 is CASNRMSSYNSPLHFDF.